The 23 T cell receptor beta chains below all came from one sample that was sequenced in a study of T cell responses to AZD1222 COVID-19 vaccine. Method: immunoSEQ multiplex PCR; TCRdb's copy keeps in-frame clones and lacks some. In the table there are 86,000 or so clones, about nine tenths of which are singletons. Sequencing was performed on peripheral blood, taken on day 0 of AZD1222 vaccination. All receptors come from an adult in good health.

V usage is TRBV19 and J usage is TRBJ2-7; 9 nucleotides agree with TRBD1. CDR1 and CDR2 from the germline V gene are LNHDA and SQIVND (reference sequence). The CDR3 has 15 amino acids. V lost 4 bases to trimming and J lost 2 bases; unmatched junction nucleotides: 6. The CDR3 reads CASSTSGTGPYEQYF. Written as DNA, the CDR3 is TGTGCCAGTAGTACTTCCGGGACAGGGCCCTACGAGCAGTACTTC.

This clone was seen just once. CDR3 DNA: TGTGCCACCGCGAGGGGCCCTGGGGAGACCCAGTACTTC. Translation: CATARGPGETQYF. The chain links TRBV24-1 to TRBJ2-5; either TRBD1 or TRBD2 may supply D (5 bases each). Germline CDR1 reads KGHDR; CDR2 reads SFDVKD. The CDR3 runs 13 residues. The germline V and J ends were trimmed by 9 bases and 5 bases, with 15 bases remaining between them.

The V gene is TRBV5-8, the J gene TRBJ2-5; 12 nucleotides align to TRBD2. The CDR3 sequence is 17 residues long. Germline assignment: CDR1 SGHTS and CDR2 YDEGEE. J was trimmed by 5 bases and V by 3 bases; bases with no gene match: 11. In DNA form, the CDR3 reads TGTGCCAGCAGCTCACTCCTCCTAGCGGGGGGGGCGGAGACCCAGTACTTC. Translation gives CASSSLLLAGGAETQYF.

The CDR3 spells CASSLEARPYEQYF. As DNA, the CDR3 is TGTGCCAGCAGCTTAGAGGCCAGACCCTACGAGCAGTACTTC. This chain connects TRBV7-9 to TRBJ2-7; D remains ambiguous. The V gene's germline CDR1 is SEHNR and CDR2 FQNEAQ (reference sequence). V was trimmed by 1 base and J by 2 bases, leaving 9 bases between them. The CDR3 spans 14 residues.

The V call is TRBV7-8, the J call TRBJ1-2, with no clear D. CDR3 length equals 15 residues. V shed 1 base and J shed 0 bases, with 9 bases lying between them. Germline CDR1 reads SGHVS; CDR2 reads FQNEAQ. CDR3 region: CASSLGADPNYGYTF. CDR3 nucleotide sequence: TGTGCCAGCAGCTTAGGGGCAGACCCTAACTATGGCTACACCTTC.

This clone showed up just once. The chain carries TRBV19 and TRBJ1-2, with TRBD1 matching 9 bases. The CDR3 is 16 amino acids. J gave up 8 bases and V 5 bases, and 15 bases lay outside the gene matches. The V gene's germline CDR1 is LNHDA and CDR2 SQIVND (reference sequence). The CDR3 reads CASSPNPTGGLGGYTF. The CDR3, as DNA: TGTGCCAGTAGTCCCAATCCGACAGGGGGACTTGGGGGCTACACCTTC.

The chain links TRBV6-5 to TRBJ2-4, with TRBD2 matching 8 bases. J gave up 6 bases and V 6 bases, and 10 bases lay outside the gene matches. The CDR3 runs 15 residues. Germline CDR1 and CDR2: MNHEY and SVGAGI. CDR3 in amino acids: CASRLSAGGPNIQYF. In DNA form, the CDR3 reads TGTGCCAGCAGGTTATCGGCGGGGGGACCAAACATTCAGTACTTC.

The CDR3 DNA reads TGTGCCAGCAGGACAGGGAGGACATATGGCTACACCTTC. As protein: CASRTGRTYGYTF. The genes are TRBV2 and TRBJ1-2, with 7 bases lining up with TRBD1. CDR3 length: 13 residues. V shed 6 bases, J shed 5 bases, and the junction held 6 bases outside the gene matches. Germline V lookup: CDR1 SNHLY, CDR2 FYNNEI.

CDR3 nucleotide sequence: TGTGCCAGCAGTACGGGACGGGCGAATTCACCCCTCCACTTT. Amino acid sequence: CASSTGRANSPLHF. The chain uses TRBV6-2 or TRBV6-3 and TRBJ1-6; D perhaps matches TRBD1 (5 bases). Germline-derived CDR1 and CDR2 are MNHEY and SVGEGT. With 5 bases removed from V and 7 bases from J, the gap between germline ends came to 12 bases. The CDR3 has 14 amino acids.

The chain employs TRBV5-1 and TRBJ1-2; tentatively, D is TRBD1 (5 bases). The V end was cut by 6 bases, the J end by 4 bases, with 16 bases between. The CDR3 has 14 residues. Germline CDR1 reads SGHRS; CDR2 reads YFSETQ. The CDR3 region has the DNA TGCGCCAGCACCTCAGGGCCGGGAGGCTATGGCTACACCTTC. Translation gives CASTSGPGGYGYTF.

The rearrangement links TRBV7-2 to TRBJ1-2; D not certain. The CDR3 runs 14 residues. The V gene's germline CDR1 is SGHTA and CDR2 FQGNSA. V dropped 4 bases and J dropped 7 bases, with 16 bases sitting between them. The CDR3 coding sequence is TGTGCCAGCAGCTCCCGGATATCCCGAAGTGGCTACACCTTC. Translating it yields CASSSRISRSGYTF.

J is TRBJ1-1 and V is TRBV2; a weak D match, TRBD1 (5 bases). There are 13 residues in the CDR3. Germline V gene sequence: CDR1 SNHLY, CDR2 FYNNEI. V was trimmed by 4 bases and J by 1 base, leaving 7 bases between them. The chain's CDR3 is CASSGQWNTEAFF. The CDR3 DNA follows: TGTGCCAGCAGTGGACAGTGGAACACTGAAGCTTTCTTT.

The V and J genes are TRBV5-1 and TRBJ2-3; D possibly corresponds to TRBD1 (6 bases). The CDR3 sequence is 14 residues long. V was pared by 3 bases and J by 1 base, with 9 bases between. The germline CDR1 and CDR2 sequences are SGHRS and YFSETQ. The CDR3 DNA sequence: TGCGCCAGCAGCTCCGGACAGCGCACAGATACGCAGTATTTT. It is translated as CASSSGQRTDTQYF.

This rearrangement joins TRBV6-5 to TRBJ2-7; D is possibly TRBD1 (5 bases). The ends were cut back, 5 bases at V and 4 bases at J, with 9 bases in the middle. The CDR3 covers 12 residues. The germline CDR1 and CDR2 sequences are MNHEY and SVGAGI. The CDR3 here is CASSQGGYEQYF. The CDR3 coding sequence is TGTGCCAGCAGTCAGGGTGGGTACGAGCAGTACTTC.

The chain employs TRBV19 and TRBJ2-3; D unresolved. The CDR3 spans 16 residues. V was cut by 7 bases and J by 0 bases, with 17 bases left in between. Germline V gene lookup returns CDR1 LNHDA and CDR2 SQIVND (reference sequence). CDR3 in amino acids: CASTLSGISSTDTQYF. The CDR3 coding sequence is TGTGCCAGTACGTTGTCAGGAATCTCTAGCACAGATACGCAGTATTTT.

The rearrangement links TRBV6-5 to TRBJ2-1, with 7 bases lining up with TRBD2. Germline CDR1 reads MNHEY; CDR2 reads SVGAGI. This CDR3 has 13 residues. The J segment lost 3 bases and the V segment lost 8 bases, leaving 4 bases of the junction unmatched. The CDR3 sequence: CASGRANYNEQFF. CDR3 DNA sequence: TGTGCCAGCGGGAGGGCCAACTACAATGAGCAGTTCTTC.

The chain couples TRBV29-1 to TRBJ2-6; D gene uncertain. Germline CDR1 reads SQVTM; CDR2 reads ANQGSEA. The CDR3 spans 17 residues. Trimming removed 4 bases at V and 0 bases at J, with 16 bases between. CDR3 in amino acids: CSVVGQNSISGANVLTF. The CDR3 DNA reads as TGCAGCGTTGTCGGGCAGAACTCTATCTCTGGGGCCAACGTCCTGACTTTC.

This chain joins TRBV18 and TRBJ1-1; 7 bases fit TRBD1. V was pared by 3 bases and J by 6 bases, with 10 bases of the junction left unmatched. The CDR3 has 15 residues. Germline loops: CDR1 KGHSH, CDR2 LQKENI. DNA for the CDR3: TGTGCCAGCTCACCTAGGGACAGCCTAGGAGCTGAAGCTTTCTTT. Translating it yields CASSPRDSLGAEAFF.

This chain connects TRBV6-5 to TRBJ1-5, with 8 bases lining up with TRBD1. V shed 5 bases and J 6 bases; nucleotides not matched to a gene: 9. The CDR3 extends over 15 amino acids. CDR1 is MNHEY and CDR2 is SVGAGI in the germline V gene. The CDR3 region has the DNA TGTGCCAGCAGTCCCGGACAGGGCGTTCGTCAGCCCCAGCATTTT. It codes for CASSPGQGVRQPQHF.

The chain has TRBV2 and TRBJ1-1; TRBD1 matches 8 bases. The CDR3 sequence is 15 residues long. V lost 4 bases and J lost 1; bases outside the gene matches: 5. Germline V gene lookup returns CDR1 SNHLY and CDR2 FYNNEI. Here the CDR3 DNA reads TGTGCCAGCAGTGTTAGCAGGGGGCCGAACACTGAAGCTTTCTTT. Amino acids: CASSVSRGPNTEAFF. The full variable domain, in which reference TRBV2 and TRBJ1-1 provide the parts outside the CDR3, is EPEVTQTPSHQVTQMGQEVILRCVPISNHLYFYWYRQILGQKVEFLVSFYNNEISEKSEIFDDQFSVERPDGSNFTLKIRSTKLEDSAMYFCASSVSRGPNTEAFFGQGTRLTVV.

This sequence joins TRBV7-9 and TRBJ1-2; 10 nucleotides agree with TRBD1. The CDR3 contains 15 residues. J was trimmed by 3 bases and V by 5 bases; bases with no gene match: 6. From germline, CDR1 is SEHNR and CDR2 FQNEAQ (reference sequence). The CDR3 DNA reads TGTGCCAGCAGCCCAGGACAGGGGGATTACTATGGCTACACCTTC. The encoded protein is CASSPGQGDYYGYTF.

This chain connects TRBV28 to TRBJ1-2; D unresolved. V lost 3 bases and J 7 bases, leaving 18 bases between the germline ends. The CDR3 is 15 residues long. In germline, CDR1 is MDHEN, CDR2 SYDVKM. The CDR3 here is CASSFSGGRRSGYTF. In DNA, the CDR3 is TGTGCCAGCAGTTTTTCCGGCGGCAGAAGGAGTGGCTACACCTTC.

The CDR3 DNA sequence: TGTGCCAGCAGCTCGCGCCCGGGACAGGATAATGAAAAACTGTTTTTT. The encoded protein is CASSSRPGQDNEKLFF. This chain uses TRBV7-2 with TRBJ1-4, with 8 nucleotides matching TRBD1. The CDR3 is made up of 16 amino acids. The V segment lost 4 bases and the J segment 4 bases; nucleotides outside the gene matches: 8. Germline V CDR1 and CDR2: SGHTA, FQGNSA.